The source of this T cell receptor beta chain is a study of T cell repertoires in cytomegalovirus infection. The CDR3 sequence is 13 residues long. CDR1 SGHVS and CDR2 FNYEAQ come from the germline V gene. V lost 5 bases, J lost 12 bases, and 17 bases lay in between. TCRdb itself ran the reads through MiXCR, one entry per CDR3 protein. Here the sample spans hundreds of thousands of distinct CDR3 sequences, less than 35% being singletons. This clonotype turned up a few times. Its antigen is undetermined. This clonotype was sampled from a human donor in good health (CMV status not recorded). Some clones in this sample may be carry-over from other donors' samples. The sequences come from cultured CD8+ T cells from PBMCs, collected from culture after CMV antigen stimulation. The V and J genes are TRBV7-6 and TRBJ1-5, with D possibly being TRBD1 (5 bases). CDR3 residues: CASSPYDGGSQHF. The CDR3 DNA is TGTGCCAGCAGCCCCTACGATGGGGGAAGCCAGCATTTT.